Following are 27 T cell receptor beta chains from one sample sequenced in a study of cytomegalovirus exposure and HLA in healthy donors. 60 Vbeta and 13 Jbeta primers were used in PCR. Data came from immunoSEQ multiplex PCR; TCRdb stores just in-frame clones and leaves some out. The sample includes a few hundred thousand clones, around 79% of them seen just once. The sequenced sample consisted of PBMCs. These receptors all come from a girl aged 2 to 9 in good health and CMV-seronegative.

This sequence joins TRBV12-5 and TRBJ2-3; D unresolved. This CDR3 is 14 amino acids long. CDR1 is LGHNT, CDR2 FRNRAP, per germline. V was shortened by 6 bases and J by 4 bases, with 14 bases between the two germline ends. In DNA, the CDR3 is TGTGCTAGTGGCCTCTCCGGTCTTTCAGATACGCAGTATTTT. Its protein is CASGLSGLSDTQYF.

The chain has TRBV7-2 and TRBJ2-1; possibly TRBD2 for D (6 bases). Per germline, CDR1 SGHTA and CDR2 FQGNSA. This CDR3 is 15 amino acids long. V lost 4 bases and J lost 2, with 12 bases in between. CDR3: CASSSEGRTYNEQFF. In DNA, the CDR3 is TGTGCCAGCAGCTCAGAGGGGAGGACCTACAATGAGCAGTTCTTC.

This chain joins TRBV2 and TRBJ1-1; D not resolved. Germline lookup yields CDR1 SNHLY and CDR2 FYNNEI. V was shortened by 5 bases and J by 10 bases, with 17 bases between the two germline ends. This CDR3 region has 13 residues. CDR3 coding DNA: TGTGCCAGCAGTTCTGAGCCATCGGTCGGAGCTTTCTTT. It yields the protein CASSSEPSVGAFF.

This clone was picked up a small number of times. This rearrangement joins TRBV4-1 to TRBJ1-3; unclear D gene. The CDR3 spans 18 residues. V was clipped by 4 bases and J by 2 bases, with 21 bases between them. CDR1 and CDR2 (germline): MGHRA, YSYEKL. CDR3 loop: CASSRLAVRTEAGNTIYF. As DNA, the CDR3 is TGCGCCAGCAGCCGCTTAGCGGTCAGGACGGAAGCTGGAAACACCATATATTTT.

This chain links TRBV6-1 with TRBJ1-2; D not certain. Germline loops: CDR1 MNHNS, CDR2 SASEGT. This CDR3 comprises 12 residues. Deletions cut 3 bases from V and 5 bases from J, with 7 bases between. The DNA for the CDR3 is TGTGCCAGCAGTGACAGGAGGTATGGCTACACCTTC. Its translation: CASSDRRYGYTF.

The rearrangement uses TRBV7-9 and TRBJ2-5, with 7 nucleotides matching TRBD2. The germline V gene encodes CDR1 SEHNR and CDR2 FQNEAQ (reference sequence). The CDR3 spans 15 residues. Unmatched junction bases numbered 8, after V lost 2 bases and J lost 5 bases. The DNA for the CDR3 is TGTGCCAGCAGCTTATCCAGCGGGACTGGGGAGACCCAGTACTTC. Translation gives CASSLSSGTGETQYF.

This chain links TRBV23-1 with TRBJ2-7; TRBD2 aligns across 7 bases. TRBV23-1 is marked as an open reading frame, function uncertain. V was clipped by 0 bases and J by 0 bases; unmatched bases: 11. This CDR3 contains 18 residues. The CDR3 DNA is TGCGCCAGCAGTCAATCCTGGGGACTACACCGGAGCTCCTACGAGCAGTACTTC. The encoded protein is CASSQSWGLHRSSYEQYF.

CDR3: CASSRGVGDDLAKNIQYF. The CDR3 coding sequence is TGTGCCAGCAGTCGGGGGGTAGGGGACGACCTAGCCAAAAACATTCAGTACTTC. This chain connects TRBV2 to TRBJ2-4, with 7 positions matching TRBD2. This CDR3 comprises 18 residues. Germline CDR1 is SNHLY and CDR2 is FYNNEI. The V gene end was trimmed by 5 bases and the J gene end by 0 bases; junction bases not matched to a gene: 13.

This chain joins TRBV4-1 and TRBJ2-3; maybe TRBD2 (5 bases). Germline V gene data show CDR1 as MGHRA and CDR2 as YSYEKL. The CDR3 has 16 amino acids. V lost 1 base and J lost 3, with 14 bases in between. In DNA form, the CDR3 reads TGCGCCAGCAGCCAAGGCCCTAGTCCGGGGACAGATACGCAGTATTTT. The encoded protein is CASSQGPSPGTDTQYF.

J is TRBJ2-2 and V is TRBV5-1; D not resolved. There are 16 residues in the CDR3. Per germline, CDR1 SGHRS and CDR2 YFSETQ. Deletions cut 0 bases from V and 2 bases from J, with 11 bases between. The CDR3, as DNA: TGCGCCAGCAGCTTGGCTCCCCGGAGTAACACCGGGGAGCTGTTTTTT. Translated, it gives CASSLAPRSNTGELFF.

V usage is TRBV11-2 and J usage is TRBJ1-4; D unclear. Looked up from germline, CDR1 is SGHAT and CDR2 is FQNNGV. V was shortened by 3 bases and J by 5 bases, with 10 bases between the two germline ends. This CDR3 is built from 14 residues. CDR3 amino acids: CASSFGSRNEKLFF. CDR3 DNA sequence: TGTGCCAGCAGCTTCGGTAGTCGGAATGAAAAACTGTTTTTT.

The rearrangement joins TRBV7-6 to TRBJ2-2; TRBD2 matches at 11 bases. Germline CDR1 SGHVS, CDR2 FNYEAQ. V lost 2 bases, J lost 5 bases, and 7 bases stayed unmatched. The CDR3 length is 17 residues. The CDR3 here is CASSLNAGTSGTGELFF. In nucleotides, the CDR3 is TGTGCCAGCAGCTTAAATGCCGGGACTAGCGGAACCGGGGAGCTGTTTTTT.

This clone turned up a few times. The chain couples TRBV7-9 to TRBJ1-2, with 8 bases aligning to TRBD1. The CDR3 contains 15 residues. Germline values: CDR1 SEHNR, CDR2 FQNEAQ (reference sequence). J gave up 4 bases and V 2 bases, and 6 bases lay outside the gene matches. CDR3 region: CASSLPGGVVYGYTF. CDR3 DNA sequence: TGTGCCAGCAGCTTACCAGGGGGCGTCGTCTATGGCTACACCTTC.

The chain employs TRBV2 and TRBJ2-1, with 9 bases matching TRBD2. The CDR3 runs 16 residues. CDR1 is SNHLY, CDR2 FYNNEI, per germline. J lost 7 bases, V lost 5 bases, and 12 bases had no gene match. CDR3 sequence reads: CASSSLAGRGLNEQFF. The DNA for the CDR3 is TGTGCCAGCAGTTCCCTAGCGGGGAGAGGTCTTAATGAGCAGTTCTTC.

This chain joins TRBV6-1 and TRBJ2-7, with 8 positions matching TRBD1. The germline V gene has CDR1 MNHNS and CDR2 SASEGT. The CDR3 has 13 residues. The V gene end was trimmed by 10 bases and the J gene end by 5 bases; junction bases not matched to a gene: 10. CDR3 sequence reads: CATTRQGNNEQYF. DNA for the CDR3: TGTGCCACCACGCGACAGGGGAATAACGAGCAGTACTTC.

The chain uses TRBV4-2 and TRBJ2-5; no clear D gene. This CDR3 contains 15 residues. The germline V gene has CDR1 LGHNA and CDR2 YNFKEQ. Trimming pared 0 bases from V and 5 bases from J, leaving 13 bases between. The CDR3 sequence: CASSQDIRVNETQYF. For the CDR3, the DNA is TGTGCCAGCAGCCAAGATATCCGGGTAAATGAGACCCAGTACTTC.

V and J are TRBV7-9 and TRBJ1-2; 7 bases fit TRBD1. V was pared by 0 bases and J by 5 bases, with 3 bases of the junction left unmatched. CDR1 is SEHNR and CDR2 is FQNEAQ in the germline V gene (reference sequence). The CDR3 is made up of 14 amino acids. CDR3 region: CASSLAGTEYGYTF. The CDR3 DNA reads as TGTGCCAGCAGCTTAGCGGGGACAGAGTATGGCTACACCTTC.

CDR3 in amino acids: CASSIFSGGDPDTQYF. The DNA for the CDR3 is TGTGCCAGCAGCATATTTAGCGGGGGCGACCCTGATACGCAGTATTTT. The genes are TRBV5-4 and TRBJ2-3, with 9 bases matching TRBD2. With V trimmed by 4 bases and J by 6 bases, 12 bases remained unmatched. The length of the CDR3 is 16 residues. Germline V gene lookup returns CDR1 SGHNT and CDR2 YYREEE (reference sequence).

In its sample, this clone was seen a few times. The chain couples TRBV6-1 to TRBJ1-5, with 9 bases matching TRBD1. Germline trimming cut 6 bases from V and 6 bases from J; bases unmatched to any gene: 9. Per the germline V gene, CDR1 is MNHNS and CDR2 is SASEGT. The CDR3 contains 15 residues. The CDR3 DNA follows: TGTGCCAGCAGCTCTGGGACAGGGAGTACTCAGCCCCAGCATTTT. This encodes CASSSGTGSTQPQHF.

The CDR3 nucleotides are TGTGCCAGCAGTTACGGAGCAGTCTACGAGCAGTACTTC. Amino acid sequence: CASSYGAVYEQYF. The chain links TRBV6-5 to TRBJ2-7, with D unresolved. Deletions cut 2 bases from V and 3 bases from J, with 8 bases between. This CDR3 region has 13 residues. The germline V gene encodes CDR1 MNHEY and CDR2 SVGAGI.

The CDR3 nucleotides are TGTGCCAGCAGCACAGGGGCGACTGGAAACACCATATATTTT. This sequence encodes CASSTGATGNTIYF. V gene TRBV5-6 combines with J gene TRBJ1-3; 7 bases map to TRBD1. V lost 4 bases and J lost 2; bases outside the gene matches: 3. This CDR3 spans 14 amino acids. The germline gives CDR1 SGHDT, CDR2 YYEEEE.

The chain joins TRBV27 to TRBJ1-1, with TRBD1 matching over 8 bases. J was trimmed by 1 base and V by 6 bases; bases with no gene match: 4. The CDR3 extends over 14 amino acids. Germline V gene sequence: CDR1 MNHEY, CDR2 SMNVEV (reference sequence). CDR3 sequence: CASSLQGGNTEAFF. CDR3 nucleotides: TGTGCCAGCAGCTTACAGGGGGGGAACACTGAAGCTTTCTTT.

The DNA for the CDR3 is TGTGCCAGCAGCCAACTATATAGCGGGGGGCACAATGAGCAGTTCTTC. Protein product: CASSQLYSGGHNEQFF. This rearrangement joins TRBV14 to TRBJ2-1; 10 positions agree with TRBD2. Germline lookup yields CDR1 SGHDN and CDR2 FVKESK. Losses at the gene ends were 2 bases for V and 5 bases for J; bases not matched to a gene: 6. The length of the CDR3 is 16 residues. The complete variable domain, with remaining parts taken from reference TRBV14 and TRBJ2-1, reads EAGVTQFPSHSVIEKGQTVTLRCDPISGHDNLYWYRRVMGKEIKFLLHFVKESKQDESGMPNNRFLAERTGGTYSTLKVQPAELEDSGVYFCASSQLYSGGHNEQFFGPGTRLTVL.

J is TRBJ2-2 and V is TRBV2; maybe TRBD1 (7 bases). V lost 3 bases, J lost 0 bases, and 23 bases lay in between. This CDR3 is built from 20 residues. The V gene's germline CDR1 is SNHLY and CDR2 FYNNEI. CDR3 in amino acids: CASSDWVKGRGAPNTGELFF. CDR3 coding DNA: TGTGCCAGCAGTGATTGGGTTAAAGGCAGGGGGGCACCGAACACCGGGGAGCTGTTTTTT.

V and J are TRBV11-2 and TRBJ2-1; TRBD1 matches at 8 bases. This CDR3 comprises 15 residues. Trimming cost V 4 bases and J 2 bases; bases outside gene matches: 4. Germline V gives CDR1 SGHAT, CDR2 FQNNGV. The CDR3 sequence is CASSWTGLAYNEQFF. The CDR3 DNA is TGTGCCAGCAGCTGGACAGGGCTGGCCTACAATGAGCAGTTCTTC.

The rearrangement links TRBV19 to TRBJ1-2; perhaps TRBD1 as D (6 bases). The CDR3 sequence is 12 residues long. The germline V gene encodes CDR1 LNHDA and CDR2 SQIVND (reference sequence). With 8 bases removed from V and 6 bases from J, the gap between germline ends came to 13 bases. This CDR3 reads CASYEGENGYTF. The CDR3 DNA reads TGTGCCAGTTATGAGGGGGAGAATGGCTACACCTTC. Supplemented by reference TRBV19 and TRBJ1-2, the full variable domain reads DGGITQSPKYLFRKEGQNVTLSCEQNLNHDAMYWYRQDPGQGLRLIYYSQIVNDFQKGDIAEGYSVSREKKESFPLTVTSAQKNPTAFYLCASYEGENGYTFGSGTRLTVV.

The V gene is TRBV6-1, the J gene TRBJ2-7, with D hard to call. The CDR3 covers 15 residues. The ends were cut back, 3 bases at V and 2 bases at J, with 14 bases in the middle. Looked up from germline, CDR1 is MNHNS and CDR2 is SASEGT. The CDR3 is CASSDLAGLTYEQYF. The CDR3, as DNA: TGTGCCAGCAGTGATTTGGCAGGCCTTACCTACGAGCAGTACTTC.